This section outlines one TCR beta chain sequence together with its context. These data come from a study of HIV-infected patients and healthy controls. TCRdb re-called the 5' RACE reads with MiXCR, one entry per CDR3 protein. The repertoire holds around 58,000 distinct CDR3 sequences, with about a fifth as singletons. Source material: CD4+ T cells from blood. This receptor was taken from a human donor in good health.

Here the CDR3 reads CASSLDFQQTGTEENIQYF. The CDR3 DNA reads as TGTGCCAGCAGCTTAGATTTTCAGCAGACCGGGACAGAAGAAAACATTCAGTACTTC. The rearrangement links TRBV11-2 to TRBJ2-4, with TRBD1 matching 7 bases. The J segment lost 5 bases and the V segment lost 0 bases, leaving 16 bases of the junction unmatched. This CDR3 comprises 19 residues. The germline gives CDR1 SGHAT, CDR2 FQNNGV.